The rows below give T cell receptor beta chains drawn from one sample of a study of shared clonotypes between healthy human individuals. Clones were sequenced by immunoSEQ multiplex PCR, and TCRdb holds only the in-frame ones, with some missing. The data contain about 1.1 million clones, 60% to 80% of them seen just once; the ten biggest clones take up about 0.94%. The specimen sequenced was memory CD4+ T cells from PBMCs. The receptors were gathered from a man between 18 and 35 years old in good health. Some clones in this sample may be carry-over from other donors' samples. Both conserved end residues are part of each CDR3. The D gene is left open where the match is weak. Not every row has a clone size; where given, it reads once, few, many or a size class.

v_call: TRBV28
d_call: TRBD2
clone_size: .
cdr3_length: 12
j_call: TRBJ2-5
cdr3_nt: TGTGCCAGCAGGATGGGGAGGGGGACCCAGTACTTC
cdr3_aa: CASRMGRGTQYF

v_call: TRBV2
d_call: .
clone_size: .
cdr3_length: 14
j_call: TRBJ1-1
cdr3_nt: TGTGCCAGCAGTCGGGGAATCGGGGCCAGGAGAGCTTTCTTT
cdr3_aa: CASSRGIGARRAFF

v_call: TRBV27
d_call: TRBD2
clone_size: .
cdr3_length: 15
j_call: TRBJ2-7
cdr3_nt: TGTGCCAGCAGCGCTATAGCGGGTTCGTCCTACGAGCAGTACTTC
cdr3_aa: CASSAIAGSSYEQYF

v_call: TRBV5-1
d_call: .
clone_size: .
cdr3_length: 14
j_call: TRBJ1-4
cdr3_nt: TGCGCCAGCAGCCCCTCGAGGGCGGGGGAAAAACTGTTTTTT
cdr3_aa: CASSPSRAGEKLFF

v_call: TRBV5-6
d_call: TRBD2
clone_size: few
cdr3_length: 15
j_call: TRBJ2-1
cdr3_nt: TGTGCCAGCAGCTTGGGGTTGCGGGAGTATCATGAGCAGTTCTTC
cdr3_aa: CASSLGLREYHEQFF

v_call: TRBV5-4
d_call: .
clone_size: .
cdr3_length: 16
j_call: TRBJ1-5
cdr3_nt: TGTGCCAGCAGCTTGAGAGCGTCAGGGCCCAATCAGCCCCAGCATTTT
cdr3_aa: CASSLRASGPNQPQHF

v_call: TRBV30
d_call: .
clone_size: many
cdr3_length: 10
j_call: TRBJ1-1
cdr3_nt: TGTGCCTGGAGTAACACTGAAGCTTTCTTT
cdr3_aa: CAWSNTEAFF

v_call: TRBV4-1
d_call: .
clone_size: once
cdr3_length: 17
j_call: TRBJ2-7
cdr3_nt: TGCGCCAGCAGCCAAGGAACCGTCGGGAAGAGCTCCTACGAGCAGTACTTC
cdr3_aa: CASSQGTVGKSSYEQYF

v_call: TRBV5-1
d_call: TRBD1
clone_size: .
cdr3_length: 16
j_call: TRBJ1-2
cdr3_nt: TGCGCCAGCAGCTTGGGACCCGGGACAGGGGGTGGTGGCTACACCTTC
cdr3_aa: CASSLGPGTGGGGYTF

v_call: TRBV4-3
d_call: .
clone_size: .
cdr3_length: 15
j_call: TRBJ2-7
cdr3_nt: TGCGCCAGCAGCCAAGACGAAGGGGACCGCTACGAGCAGTACTTC
cdr3_aa: CASSQDEGDRYEQYF

v_call: TRBV5-1
d_call: TRBD1
clone_size: .
cdr3_length: 18
j_call: TRBJ2-2
cdr3_nt: TGCGCCAGCAGCTTGGCCGACAGGGCGAGGAGTCGCACCGGGGAGCTGTTTTTT
cdr3_aa: CASSLADRARSRTGELFF

v_call: TRBV2
d_call: TRBD2
clone_size: .
cdr3_length: 18
j_call: TRBJ2-1
cdr3_nt: TGTGCCAGCAGTGAATCGGGCAGCGGGAGGAGATTAAGGGATGAGCAGTTCTTC
cdr3_aa: CASSESGSGRRLRDEQFF

v_call: TRBV5-4
d_call: TRBD2
clone_size: .
cdr3_length: 16
j_call: TRBJ2-2
cdr3_nt: TGTGCCAGCAGCTCCCTATCGGGAGGGCCGGGCGGGGAGCTGTTTTTT
cdr3_aa: CASSSLSGGPGGELFF

v_call: TRBV2
d_call: TRBD1
clone_size: .
cdr3_length: 15
j_call: TRBJ2-2
cdr3_nt: TGTGCCAGCAGGAAAGGACAGGGGGTCACCGGGGAGCTGTTTTTT
cdr3_aa: CASRKGQGVTGELFF

v_call: TRBV18
d_call: .
clone_size: .
cdr3_length: 15
j_call: TRBJ2-5
cdr3_nt: TGTGCCAGCTCACCCCCGTCTCGGACCCAAGAGACCCAGTACTTC
cdr3_aa: CASSPPSRTQETQYF

v_call: TRBV28
d_call: TRBD1
clone_size: .
cdr3_length: 14
j_call: TRBJ2-7
cdr3_nt: TGTGCCAGCCCGGGGCAGGGGGACAACTACGAGCAGTACTTC
cdr3_aa: CASPGQGDNYEQYF

v_call: TRBV4-2
d_call: .
clone_size: .
cdr3_length: 15
j_call: TRBJ1-1
cdr3_nt: TGTGCCAGCAGCCAAGATGAGAGCATGAACACTGAAGCTTTCTTT
cdr3_aa: CASSQDESMNTEAFF

v_call: TRBV5-1
d_call: TRBD1
clone_size: .
cdr3_length: 15
j_call: TRBJ1-1
cdr3_nt: TGCGCCAGCAGCTTATCGACAGGGCTTTTCACTGAAGCTTTCTTT
cdr3_aa: CASSLSTGLFTEAFF

v_call: TRBV5-1
d_call: TRBD2
clone_size: .
cdr3_length: 15
j_call: TRBJ2-1
cdr3_nt: TGCGCCAGCAGCTTGGTCGGGGACTACTACAATGAGCAGTTCTTC
cdr3_aa: CASSLVGDYYNEQFF

v_call: TRBV30
d_call: .
clone_size: .
cdr3_length: 12
j_call: TRBJ1-4
cdr3_nt: TGTGCCTGGAGTGCCACTAATGAAAAACTGTTTTTT
cdr3_aa: CAWSATNEKLFF

v_call: TRBV19
d_call: .
clone_size: .
cdr3_length: 15
j_call: TRBJ2-4
cdr3_nt: TGTGCCAGTAGTATAGACGGCTCGGTCAAAAACATTCAGTACTTC
cdr3_aa: CASSIDGSVKNIQYF

v_call: TRBV7-8
d_call: TRBD1
clone_size: .
cdr3_length: 18
j_call: TRBJ2-7
cdr3_nt: TGTGCCAGCAGCTCTCGTCCCGGGACAGGGGGCTTTGGCTACGAGCAGTACTTC
cdr3_aa: CASSSRPGTGGFGYEQYF

v_call: TRBV18
d_call: .
clone_size: .
cdr3_length: 15
j_call: TRBJ1-1
cdr3_nt: TGTGCCAGCTCACCATCATCGGGGCTGAACACTGAAGCTTTCTTT
cdr3_aa: CASSPSSGLNTEAFF

v_call: TRBV28
d_call: TRBD1
clone_size: .
cdr3_length: 17
j_call: TRBJ1-2
cdr3_nt: TGTGCCAGCAGACCCCCGGGACAGGGGGCGAGAAACTATGGCTACACCTTC
cdr3_aa: CASRPPGQGARNYGYTF

v_call: TRBV7-8
d_call: .
clone_size: .
cdr3_length: 16
j_call: TRBJ1-2
cdr3_nt: TGTGCCAGCAGCTTAGATGGGGCAGGGATAAACTATGGCTACACCTTC
cdr3_aa: CASSLDGAGINYGYTF

v_call: TRBV18
d_call: .
clone_size: .
cdr3_length: 14
j_call: TRBJ1-1
cdr3_nt: TGTGCCAGCTCACGTAATCACAAGAACACTGAAGCTTTCTTT
cdr3_aa: CASSRNHKNTEAFF

v_call: TRBV5-4
d_call: .
clone_size: many
cdr3_length: 14
j_call: TRBJ1-2
cdr3_nt: TGTGCCAGCAGCCTAAAAACAGGGATCTATGGCTACACCTTC
cdr3_aa: CASSLKTGIYGYTF

v_call: TRBV7-3
d_call: .
clone_size: once
cdr3_length: 18
j_call: TRBJ2-2
cdr3_nt: TGTGCCAGCAGATTTAAAGTTCTCGGGACCCCCGGAACCGGGGAGCTGTTTTTT
cdr3_aa: CASRFKVLGTPGTGELFF

v_call: TRBV19
d_call: .
clone_size: .
cdr3_length: 15
j_call: TRBJ2-5
cdr3_nt: TGTGCCAGTAGCCGCCAAAGTGGCAGGGGCGAGACCCAGTACTTC
cdr3_aa: CASSRQSGRGETQYF

v_call: TRBV10-3
d_call: .
clone_size: .
cdr3_length: 14
j_call: TRBJ2-3
cdr3_nt: TGTGCCATCAGTGAGTCCCCAGTCACAGATACGCAGTATTTT
cdr3_aa: CAISESPVTDTQYF

v_call: TRBV5-1
d_call: .
clone_size: .
cdr3_length: 14
j_call: TRBJ2-3
cdr3_nt: TGCGCCAGCAGCTTGGATCAGAGCACAGATACGCAGTATTTT
cdr3_aa: CASSLDQSTDTQYF

v_call: TRBV11-3
d_call: TRBD2
clone_size: .
cdr3_length: 15
j_call: TRBJ2-7
cdr3_nt: TGTGCCAGCAGCTTAGGCAGCGGGGGTGCCTACGAGCAGTACTTC
cdr3_aa: CASSLGSGGAYEQYF

v_call: TRBV29-1
d_call: .
clone_size: .
cdr3_length: 15
j_call: TRBJ2-5
cdr3_nt: TGCAGCGTTGTCCCATCAAACAGGGGGGGAGAGACCCAGTACTTC
cdr3_aa: CSVVPSNRGGETQYF

v_call: TRBV29-1
d_call: TRBD1
clone_size: .
cdr3_length: 13
j_call: TRBJ2-7
cdr3_nt: TGCAGCGTTGAATCGGACAGGGGGCGCGAGCAGTACTTC
cdr3_aa: CSVESDRGREQYF

v_call: TRBV5-6
d_call: TRBD2
clone_size: .
cdr3_length: 16
j_call: TRBJ2-1
cdr3_nt: TGTGCCAGCAGCCAATATAGCGGGAGCTCCTACAATGAGCAGTTCTTC
cdr3_aa: CASSQYSGSSYNEQFF

v_call: TRBV5-4
d_call: TRBD2
clone_size: .
cdr3_length: 14
j_call: TRBJ2-5
cdr3_nt: TGTGCCAGCAGCCCCCGACTAGCGGAAGGGACCCAGTACTTC
cdr3_aa: CASSPRLAEGTQYF

v_call: TRBV19
d_call: .
clone_size: .
cdr3_length: 14
j_call: TRBJ2-5
cdr3_nt: TGTGCCAGTAGTATATGGGGGAAAAGGGAGACCCAGTACTTC
cdr3_aa: CASSIWGKRETQYF

v_call: TRBV11-2
d_call: TRBD2
clone_size: .
cdr3_length: 18
j_call: TRBJ2-7
cdr3_nt: TGTGCCAGCAAGAGACTAGCGGGAGGGCCCTCATTTTCTTACGAGCAGTACTTC
cdr3_aa: CASKRLAGGPSFSYEQYF

v_call: TRBV5-1
d_call: TRBD1
clone_size: .
cdr3_length: 15
j_call: TRBJ1-2
cdr3_nt: TGCGCCAGCAGCTCAGGACAGGCCTATGGCTATGGCTACACCTTC
cdr3_aa: CASSSGQAYGYGYTF

v_call: TRBV5-1
d_call: TRBD1
clone_size: .
cdr3_length: 15
j_call: TRBJ1-1
cdr3_nt: TGCGCCAGCAGCTTGGTATGGGCAGGGGGCACTGAAGCTTTCTTT
cdr3_aa: CASSLVWAGGTEAFF

v_call: TRBV6-5
d_call: .
clone_size: .
cdr3_length: 13
j_call: TRBJ1-2
cdr3_nt: TGTGCCATCAGTGAAGGACAGATTGCTGGCTACACCTTC
cdr3_aa: CAISEGQIAGYTF

v_call: TRBV6-1
d_call: .
clone_size: .
cdr3_length: 13
j_call: TRBJ1-2
cdr3_nt: TGTGCCAGCACCCCGAAAGGTGGCTATGGCTACACCTTC
cdr3_aa: CASTPKGGYGYTF

v_call: TRBV7-2
d_call: .
clone_size: .
cdr3_length: 13
j_call: TRBJ2-1
cdr3_nt: TGTGCCAACTGGGAGCGGGTAAACAATGAGCAGTTCTTC
cdr3_aa: CANWERVNNEQFF

v_call: TRBV6-1
d_call: TRBD2
clone_size: once
cdr3_length: 14
j_call: TRBJ2-2
cdr3_nt: TGTGCCAGCGGGGGGGTTGCGAACACCGGGGAGCTGTTTTTT
cdr3_aa: CASGGVANTGELFF

v_call: TRBV5-4
d_call: .
clone_size: .
cdr3_length: 13
j_call: TRBJ1-2
cdr3_nt: TGTGCCAGCAGCGCCCAGGGGTTCTATGGCTACACCTTC
cdr3_aa: CASSAQGFYGYTF

v_call: TRBV28
d_call: .
clone_size: .
cdr3_length: 14
j_call: TRBJ1-5
cdr3_nt: TGTGCCAGCAGTGACCAGGGTTGGGGTCAGCCCCAGCATTTT
cdr3_aa: CASSDQGWGQPQHF

v_call: TRBV7-6
d_call: .
clone_size: .
cdr3_length: 14
j_call: TRBJ1-5
cdr3_nt: TGTGCCAGCAGCGCCCCAGGGAGGGCGCAGCCCCAGCATTTT
cdr3_aa: CASSAPGRAQPQHF

v_call: TRBV5-1
d_call: .
clone_size: .
cdr3_length: 13
j_call: TRBJ2-2
cdr3_nt: TGCGCCAGCAGCTTGGCATTCACCGGGGAGCTGTTTTTT
cdr3_aa: CASSLAFTGELFF

v_call: TRBV4-2
d_call: TRBD2
clone_size: few
cdr3_length: 17
j_call: TRBJ2-1
cdr3_nt: TGTGCCAGCAGCCTCCAGCCGGGAGGCAGGGCCTACAATGAGCAGTTCTTC
cdr3_aa: CASSLQPGGRAYNEQFF

v_call: TRBV5-1
d_call: TRBD1
clone_size: few
cdr3_length: 14
j_call: TRBJ2-3
cdr3_nt: TGCGCCAGCAGCCGGGACAGGTTGACAGATACGCAGTATTTT
cdr3_aa: CASSRDRLTDTQYF

v_call: TRBV6-1
d_call: TRBD1
clone_size: .
cdr3_length: 14
j_call: TRBJ1-1
cdr3_nt: TGTGCCACCCCGGGACAGGGACCGAACACTGAAGCTTTCTTT
cdr3_aa: CATPGQGPNTEAFF

v_call: TRBV9
d_call: .
clone_size: .
cdr3_length: 12
j_call: TRBJ2-3
cdr3_nt: TGTGCCAGCAGTGCGAGTCTAGATACGCAGTATTTT
cdr3_aa: CASSASLDTQYF

v_call: TRBV28
d_call: .
clone_size: .
cdr3_length: 15
j_call: TRBJ1-5
cdr3_nt: TGTGCCAGCACCCCAGGAGGGGTAAGCAATCAGCCCCAGCATTTT
cdr3_aa: CASTPGGVSNQPQHF

v_call: TRBV6-6
d_call: TRBD1
clone_size: .
cdr3_length: 13
j_call: TRBJ2-7
cdr3_nt: TGTGCCAGCAGTTCCTGGACAGGGGGCGAGCAGTACTTC
cdr3_aa: CASSSWTGGEQYF

v_call: TRBV19
d_call: TRBD2
clone_size: many
cdr3_length: 15
j_call: TRBJ2-3
cdr3_nt: TGTGCCAGTAGTATGGTGCGGGAGTGGGCTAATACGCAGTATTTT
cdr3_aa: CASSMVREWANTQYF

v_call: TRBV5-4
d_call: TRBD1
clone_size: .
cdr3_length: 15
j_call: TRBJ2-7
cdr3_nt: TGTGCCAGCAGAGCCTCCGGGACAGGGGGTGAGGAGCAGTACTTC
cdr3_aa: CASRASGTGGEEQYF

v_call: TRBV28
d_call: TRBD2
clone_size: once
cdr3_length: 18
j_call: TRBJ2-3
cdr3_nt: TGTGCCAGCAGTCCCCTTAAGTTCAGCGGGGTAAGCACAGATACGCAGTATTTT
cdr3_aa: CASSPLKFSGVSTDTQYF

v_call: TRBV5-1
d_call: TRBD2
clone_size: .
cdr3_length: 15
j_call: TRBJ2-7
cdr3_nt: TGCGCCAGCAGCTTGGCTAGCGGGGCTAACTACGAGCAGTACTTC
cdr3_aa: CASSLASGANYEQYF

v_call: TRBV5-1
d_call: .
clone_size: .
cdr3_length: 11
j_call: TRBJ2-2
cdr3_nt: TGCGCCAGCAGCTTGAGGGGGGAGCTGTTTTTT
cdr3_aa: CASSLRGELFF

v_call: TRBV2
d_call: TRBD2
clone_size: few
cdr3_length: 14
j_call: TRBJ2-1
cdr3_nt: TGTGCCAGCAGTACTAGCGGGAGGGCCAATGAGCAGTTCTTC
cdr3_aa: CASSTSGRANEQFF